Shown below are 5 T cell receptor beta chains from a single sample sequenced in a study of memory CD4+ T cells and cytomegalovirus serostatus. Profiling relied on immunoSEQ multiplex PCR, and the TCRdb table lists in-frame clones only, not all of them. Among about 80,000 clones, around 80% were seen once, and the ten largest hold less than 0.85%. The sort gate was single viable CD3+CD4+CD8-CD45RO+ cells for memory CD4+ T cells. The sample was memory CD4+ T cells from blood. These receptors were obtained from an adult in good health and CMV-seronegative.

This chain uses TRBV10-3 with TRBJ1-5; no reliable D call. The CDR3 consists of 14 residues. Germline lookup yields CDR1 ENHRY and CDR2 SYGVKD. V was clipped by 6 bases and J by 2 bases, with 11 bases between them. This CDR3 reads CAISEGLGNQPQHF. The CDR3 coding sequence is TGTGCCATCAGCGAGGGCCTAGGCAATCAGCCCCAGCATTTT.

This clone was detected only a few times. This chain joins TRBV28 and TRBJ1-5; 10 positions agree with TRBD1. J was trimmed by 7 bases and V by 4 bases; bases with no gene match: 7. Looked up from germline, CDR1 is MDHEN and CDR2 is SYDVKM. This CDR3 has 15 amino acids. CDR3 DNA: TGTGCCAGCAGTTCCCCGGGACAGGGGTTCCAGCCCCAGCATTTT. This gives the protein CASSSPGQGFQPQHF.

The CDR3 nucleotides read TGTGCCAGCAGCTTCTTGTTTGGCACAGATACGCAGTATTTT. Translated, it gives CASSFLFGTDTQYF. This chain uses TRBV7-9 with TRBJ2-3; D remains ambiguous. The CDR3 totals 14 residues. V lost 3 bases and J 1 base, leaving 8 bases between the germline ends. CDR1 and CDR2 (germline): SEHNR, FQNEAQ (reference sequence).

V gene TRBV19 combines with J gene TRBJ1-1; D uncertain. The CDR3 totals 13 residues. The germline gives CDR1 LNHDA, CDR2 SQIVND (reference sequence). V was trimmed by 1 base and J by 8 bases, leaving 11 bases between them. In DNA, the CDR3 is TGTGCCAGTAGTATAGGTGGGCATGGAGAAGCTTTCTTT. Translated, it gives CASSIGGHGEAFF.

For the CDR3, the DNA is TGTGCCAGCAGTAACAGGGGGGGCACCGGGGAGCTGTTTTTT. Translated: CASSNRGGTGELFF. The chain links TRBV7-3 to TRBJ2-2; a weak D match, TRBD1 (8 bases). Germline V gene sequence: CDR1 SGHTA, CDR2 FQGTGA. This CDR3 spans 14 amino acids. Trimming stripped 6 bases from V and 4 bases from J, with 12 bases between.